This TCR beta chain was identified during a study of blood T cell repertoires in COVID-19. Looking at the study overall: From T cells, B-cell-depleted T cells, or PBMCs came the material, which was cDNA or gDNA.

After removal of 3 bases from V and 4 bases from J, the junction contained 10 bases not matched to a gene. Germline V gives CDR1 SGHRS, CDR2 YFSETQ. The length of the CDR3 is 16 residues. Clones were read by immunoSEQ multiplex PCR, and TCRdb kept only the in-frame ones, dropping some. The data show about 200,000 clones, about 82% seen once. Those who participated ranged in age from about 18 to 89 years and resided in approximately 26 US areas. Clinical history reported by participants formed the basis on which cohorts were assigned. The chain carries TRBV5-1 and TRBJ2-1; 7 bases are a match to TRBD1. Sequencing was performed on PBMCs or T cells enriched from blood (not recorded which). This clonotype was sampled from a man in his forties or fifties with acute COVID-19. The CDR3 DNA follows: TGCGCCAGCAGCTCGAGACAGGGAATGAGGTACAATGAGCAGTTCTTC. It translates to CASSSRQGMRYNEQFF. The whole variable domain, filled in from reference TRBV5-1 and TRBJ2-1, reads KAGVTQTPRYLIKTRGQQVTLSCSPISGHRSVSWYQQTPGQGLQFLFEYFSETQRNKGNFPGRFSGRQFSNSRSEMNVSTLELGDSALYLCASSSRQGMRYNEQFFGPGTRLTVL.